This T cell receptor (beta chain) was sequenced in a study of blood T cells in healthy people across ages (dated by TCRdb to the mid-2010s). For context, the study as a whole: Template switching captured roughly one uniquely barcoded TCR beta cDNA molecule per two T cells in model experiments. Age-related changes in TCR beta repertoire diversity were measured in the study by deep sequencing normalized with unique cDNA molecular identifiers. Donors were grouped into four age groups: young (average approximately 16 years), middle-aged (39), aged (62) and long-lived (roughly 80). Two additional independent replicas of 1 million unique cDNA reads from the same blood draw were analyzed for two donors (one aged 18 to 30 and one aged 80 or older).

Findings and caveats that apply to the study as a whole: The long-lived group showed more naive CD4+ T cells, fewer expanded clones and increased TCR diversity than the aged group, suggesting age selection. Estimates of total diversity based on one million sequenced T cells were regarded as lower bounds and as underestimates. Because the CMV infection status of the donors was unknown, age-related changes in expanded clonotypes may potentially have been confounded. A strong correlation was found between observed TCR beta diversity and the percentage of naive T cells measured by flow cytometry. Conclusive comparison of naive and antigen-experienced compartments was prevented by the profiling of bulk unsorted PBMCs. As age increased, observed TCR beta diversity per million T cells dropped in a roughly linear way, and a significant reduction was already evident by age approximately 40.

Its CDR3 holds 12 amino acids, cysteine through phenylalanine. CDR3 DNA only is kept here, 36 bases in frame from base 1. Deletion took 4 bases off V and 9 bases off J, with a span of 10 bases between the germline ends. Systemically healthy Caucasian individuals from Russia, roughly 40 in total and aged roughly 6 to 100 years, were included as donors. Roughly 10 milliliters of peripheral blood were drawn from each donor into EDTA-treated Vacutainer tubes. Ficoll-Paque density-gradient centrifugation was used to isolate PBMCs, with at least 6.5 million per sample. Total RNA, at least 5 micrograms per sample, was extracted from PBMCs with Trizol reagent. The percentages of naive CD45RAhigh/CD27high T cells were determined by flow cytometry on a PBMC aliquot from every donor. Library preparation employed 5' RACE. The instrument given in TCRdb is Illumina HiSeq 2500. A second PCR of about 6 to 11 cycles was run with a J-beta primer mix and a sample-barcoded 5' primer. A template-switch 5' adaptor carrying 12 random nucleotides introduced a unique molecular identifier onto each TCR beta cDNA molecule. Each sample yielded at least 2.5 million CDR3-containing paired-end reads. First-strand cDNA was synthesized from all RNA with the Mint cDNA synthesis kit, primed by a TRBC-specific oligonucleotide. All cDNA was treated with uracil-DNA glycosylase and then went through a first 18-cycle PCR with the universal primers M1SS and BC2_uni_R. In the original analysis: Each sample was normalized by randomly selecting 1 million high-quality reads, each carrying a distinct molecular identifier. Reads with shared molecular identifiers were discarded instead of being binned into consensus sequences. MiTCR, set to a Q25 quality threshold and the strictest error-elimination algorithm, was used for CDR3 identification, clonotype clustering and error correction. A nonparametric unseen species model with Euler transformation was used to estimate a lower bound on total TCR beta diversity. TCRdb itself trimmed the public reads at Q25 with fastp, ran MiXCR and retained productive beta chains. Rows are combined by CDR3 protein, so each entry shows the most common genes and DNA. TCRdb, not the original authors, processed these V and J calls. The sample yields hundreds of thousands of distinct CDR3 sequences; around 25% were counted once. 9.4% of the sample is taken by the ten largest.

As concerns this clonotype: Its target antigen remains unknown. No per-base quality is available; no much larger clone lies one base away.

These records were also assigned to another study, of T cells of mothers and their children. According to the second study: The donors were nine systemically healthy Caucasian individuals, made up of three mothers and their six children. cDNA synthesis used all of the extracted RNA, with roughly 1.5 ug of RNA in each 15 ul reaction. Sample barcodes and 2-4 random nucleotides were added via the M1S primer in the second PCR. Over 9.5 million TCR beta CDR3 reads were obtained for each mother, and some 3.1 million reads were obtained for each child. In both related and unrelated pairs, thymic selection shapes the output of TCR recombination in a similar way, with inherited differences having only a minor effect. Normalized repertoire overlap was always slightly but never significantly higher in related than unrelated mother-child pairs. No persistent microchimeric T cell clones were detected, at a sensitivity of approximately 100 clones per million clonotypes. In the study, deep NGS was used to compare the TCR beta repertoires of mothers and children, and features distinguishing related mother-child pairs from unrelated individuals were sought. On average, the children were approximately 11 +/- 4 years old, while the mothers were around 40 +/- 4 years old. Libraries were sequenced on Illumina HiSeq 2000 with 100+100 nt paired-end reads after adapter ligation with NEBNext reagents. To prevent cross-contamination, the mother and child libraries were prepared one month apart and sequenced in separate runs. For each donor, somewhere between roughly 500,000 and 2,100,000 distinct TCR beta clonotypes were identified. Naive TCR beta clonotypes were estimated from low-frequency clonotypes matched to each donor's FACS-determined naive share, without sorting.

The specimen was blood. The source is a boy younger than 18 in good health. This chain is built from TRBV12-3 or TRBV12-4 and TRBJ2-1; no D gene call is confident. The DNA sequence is TGTGCCAGCAGTTCCCGGCCCGGTGAGCAGTTCTTC. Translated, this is CASSSRPGEQFF.